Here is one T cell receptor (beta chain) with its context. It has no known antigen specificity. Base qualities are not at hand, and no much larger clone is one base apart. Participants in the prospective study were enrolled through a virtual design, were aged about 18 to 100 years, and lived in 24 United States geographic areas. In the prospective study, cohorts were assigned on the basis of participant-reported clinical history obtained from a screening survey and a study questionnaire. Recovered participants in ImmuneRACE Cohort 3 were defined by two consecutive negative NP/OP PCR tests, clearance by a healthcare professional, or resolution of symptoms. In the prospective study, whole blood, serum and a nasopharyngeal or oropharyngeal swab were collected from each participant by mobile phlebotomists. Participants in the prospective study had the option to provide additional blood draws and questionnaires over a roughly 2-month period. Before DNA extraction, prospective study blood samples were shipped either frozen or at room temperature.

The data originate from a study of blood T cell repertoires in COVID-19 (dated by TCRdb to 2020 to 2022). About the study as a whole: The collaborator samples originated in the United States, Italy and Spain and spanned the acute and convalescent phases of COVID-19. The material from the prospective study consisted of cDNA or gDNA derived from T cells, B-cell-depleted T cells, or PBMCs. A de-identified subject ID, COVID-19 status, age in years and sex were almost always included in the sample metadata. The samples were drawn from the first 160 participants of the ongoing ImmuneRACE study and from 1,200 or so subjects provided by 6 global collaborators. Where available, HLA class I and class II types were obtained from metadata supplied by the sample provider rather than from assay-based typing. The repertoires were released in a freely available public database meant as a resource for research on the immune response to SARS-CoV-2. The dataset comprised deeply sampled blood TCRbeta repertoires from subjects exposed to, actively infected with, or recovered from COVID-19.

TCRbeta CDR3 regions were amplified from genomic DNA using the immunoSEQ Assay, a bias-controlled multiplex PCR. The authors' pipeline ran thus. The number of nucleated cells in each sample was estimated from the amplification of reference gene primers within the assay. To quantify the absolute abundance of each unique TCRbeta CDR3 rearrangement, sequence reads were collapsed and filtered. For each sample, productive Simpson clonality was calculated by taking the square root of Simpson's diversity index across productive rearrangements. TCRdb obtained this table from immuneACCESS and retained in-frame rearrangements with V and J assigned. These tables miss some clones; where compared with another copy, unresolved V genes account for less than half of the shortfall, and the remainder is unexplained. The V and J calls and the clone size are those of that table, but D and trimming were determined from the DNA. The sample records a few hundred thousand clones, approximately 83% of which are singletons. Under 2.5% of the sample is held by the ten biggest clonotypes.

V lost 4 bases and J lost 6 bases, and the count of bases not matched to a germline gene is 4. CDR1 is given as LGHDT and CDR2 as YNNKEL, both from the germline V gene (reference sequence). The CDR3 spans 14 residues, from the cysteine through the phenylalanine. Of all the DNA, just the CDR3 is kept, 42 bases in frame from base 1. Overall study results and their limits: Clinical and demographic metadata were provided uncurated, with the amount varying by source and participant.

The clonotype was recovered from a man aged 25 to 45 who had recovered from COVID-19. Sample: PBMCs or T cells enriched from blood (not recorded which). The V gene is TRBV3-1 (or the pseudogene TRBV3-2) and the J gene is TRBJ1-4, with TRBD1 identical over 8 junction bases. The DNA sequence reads TGTGCCAGCAGCCCAGGGGGCGAATATGAAAAACTGTTTTTT. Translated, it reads CASSPGGEYEKLFF.